The 10 T cell receptor beta chains below were found in one sample sequenced in a study of spatial heterogeneity in lung cancer. Findings and caveats of the study: Expanded intratumoral alpha and beta TCR counts tracked tumor mutation counts.

Their antigen targets remain unknown. One entry per CDR3 protein results from TCRdb running MiXCR on the 5' RACE reads. The table includes 15,000 to 20,000 distinct CDR3 sequences, around 6.2% detected once. The time point: sample taken at primary tumor resection. The starting material was lung tumor tissue, obtained at surgery. These receptor sequences come from a male donor with early-stage non-small cell lung cancer.

This clonotype was observed many times. Because the library targeted alpha chains, this beta chain is an off-target read whose size means little. CDR3 loop: CSARETSTNTGELFF. Here the CDR3 DNA reads TGCAGTGCTAGAGAAACTAGCACGAACACCGGGGAGCTGTTTTTT. The chain joins TRBV20-1 to TRBJ2-2, with D perhaps TRBD2 (6 bases). Germline loops: CDR1 DFQATT, CDR2 SNEGSKA (reference sequence). The CDR3 is made up of 15 amino acids. V lost 0 bases to trimming and J lost 0 bases, with 8 bases between them.

Many counts were recorded for this clonotype. With the library built for alpha chains, this beta chain is off target and its frequency is not meaningful. The chain links TRBV20-1 to TRBJ1-5; 7 positions match TRBD1. Germline assignment: CDR1 DFQATT and CDR2 SNEGSKA (reference sequence). The CDR3 extends over 15 amino acids. Trimming at V came to 3 bases and at J to 1 base, leaving 6 bases not matched to a gene. Written as DNA, the CDR3 is TGCAGTGCTAGGGTCCCAGGGGGGAGCAATCAGCCCCAGCATTTT. Residues: CSARVPGGSNQPQHF.

This clonotype appeared a few times. A library prepared for alpha chains yielded this beta chain as an off-target read; its size is of little meaning. This chain uses TRBV9 with TRBJ2-3; no reliable D call. CDR3 length: 17 residues. Trimming stripped 1 base from V and 2 bases from J, with 17 bases between. Germline values: CDR1 SGDLS, CDR2 YYNGEE. The CDR3 spells CASSVSRANTNTDTQYF. CDR3 DNA: TGTGCCAGCAGCGTATCCCGAGCCAACACCAACACAGATACGCAGTATTTT.

This clonotype was counted at least ten times. This beta chain is an off-target read within a library intended for alpha chains, so its frequency means little. This chain uses TRBV20-1 with TRBJ1-1, with a tentative D call TRBD1 (5 bases). The CDR3 is 13 residues long. Germline lookup yields CDR1 DFQATT and CDR2 SNEGSKA (reference sequence). V dropped 5 bases and J dropped 8 bases, with 18 bases sitting between them. DNA of the CDR3: TGCAGTGCTCTAGCAGGGACCTTTTTGGAAGCTTTCTTT. Encoded protein: CSALAGTFLEAFF.

In this sample, this clonotype turned up many times. This beta chain is an unintended read in a library built for alpha chains; its size means little. The chain employs TRBV4-3 and TRBJ1-1, with D possibly being TRBD1 (6 bases). This CDR3 spans 13 amino acids. Germline V gene lookup returns CDR1 LGHNA and CDR2 YSLEER. Trimming took off 0 bases at V and 11 bases at J, with 13 bases between the two ends. CDR3 in amino acids: CASSQEPGQGAFF. The CDR3 DNA follows: TGCGCCAGCAGCCAAGAACCGGGACAAGGGGCTTTCTTT.

This clonotype was seen many times. This beta chain came through as a stray read in a library set up for alpha chains, and its size says little. This sequence joins TRBV5-6 and TRBJ1-4; D gene uncertain. Germline V gives CDR1 SGHDT, CDR2 YYEEEE. Trimming shortened V by 4 bases and J by 0 bases, and 7 bases separated the two germline ends. The CDR3 sequence is 14 residues long. The DNA of the CDR3 is TGTGCCAGCAGCCCCGGTGCAACTAATGAAAAACTGTTTTTT. Protein sequence: CASSPGATNEKLFF.

Within the sample, this clonotype is medium-sized. The library was built for alpha chains, so this beta chain is an off-target read and its size means little. This sequence joins TRBV10-3 and TRBJ2-1; TRBD2 matches at 11 bases. Germline CDR1 ENHRY, CDR2 SYGVKD. Trimming at V came to 5 bases and at J to 5 bases, leaving 8 bases not matched to a gene. The length of the CDR3 is 16 residues. CDR3 amino acids: CAISRPGLAANNEQFF. For the CDR3, the DNA is TGTGCCATCAGTAGACCGGGACTAGCGGCCAACAATGAGCAGTTCTTC.

This clonotype turned up a few times. Since it is a stray read in a library aimed at alpha chains, this beta chain has a size that is not meaningful. The genes are TRBV18 and TRBJ2-7; D gene unclear. The V gene lost 1 base and the J gene lost 5 bases, with 9 bases spanning the gap. In germline, CDR1 is KGHSH, CDR2 LQKENI. The CDR3 spans 13 residues. The CDR3 DNA reads as TGTGCCAGCTCACCACGGGAAGGCCACGAGCAGTACTTC. Protein: CASSPREGHEQYF.

There are a few counts of this clonotype. The library was built for alpha chains, so this beta chain is an off-target read and its size means little. The chain uses TRBV20-1 and TRBJ2-5; 13 bases line up with TRBD2. V gave up 3 bases and J gave up 1 base; unmatched junction bases: 8. This CDR3 contains 17 residues. The V gene's germline CDR1 is DFQATT and CDR2 SNEGSKA (reference sequence). CDR3 DNA: TGCAGTGCTAGTCCTCCGGGACTAGCGGGAAGCCAAGAGACCCAGTACTTC. The encoded protein is CSASPPGLAGSQETQYF.

This clonotype was picked up many times. Found in a library prepared for alpha chains, this beta chain is an off-target read, and its abundance has little meaning. The chain couples TRBV10-3 to TRBJ2-3, with 10 bases lining up with TRBD1. The germline V gene has CDR1 ENHRY and CDR2 SYGVKD. The CDR3 sequence is 14 residues long. The V gene end was trimmed by 8 bases and the J gene end by 4 bases; junction bases not matched to a gene: 6. CDR3 protein: CAIAAGTGADTQYF. In nucleotides, the CDR3 is TGTGCCATCGCCGCGGGGACAGGGGCAGATACGCAGTATTTT.